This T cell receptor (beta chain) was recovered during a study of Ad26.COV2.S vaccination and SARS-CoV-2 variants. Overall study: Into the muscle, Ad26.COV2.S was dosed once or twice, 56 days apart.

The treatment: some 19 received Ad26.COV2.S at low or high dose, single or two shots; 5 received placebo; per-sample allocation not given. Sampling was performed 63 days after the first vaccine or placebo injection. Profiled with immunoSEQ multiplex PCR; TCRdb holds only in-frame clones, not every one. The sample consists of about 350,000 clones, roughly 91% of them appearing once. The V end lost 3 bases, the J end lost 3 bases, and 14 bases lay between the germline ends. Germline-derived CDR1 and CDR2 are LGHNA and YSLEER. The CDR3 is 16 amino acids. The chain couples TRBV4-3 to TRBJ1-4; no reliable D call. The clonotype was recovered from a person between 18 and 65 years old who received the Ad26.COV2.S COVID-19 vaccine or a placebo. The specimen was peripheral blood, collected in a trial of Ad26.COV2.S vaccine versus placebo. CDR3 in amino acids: CASSHSPGGSNEKLFF. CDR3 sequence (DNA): TGCGCCAGCAGCCACTCCCCGGGAGGGTCTAATGAAAAACTGTTTTTT.